Included here is one TCR beta chain sequence, with context. The data were produced by immunoSEQ multiplex PCR, yet TCRdb's version contains in-frame clones alone and is incomplete. The table has approximately 390,000 clones, around 87% seen once. This specimen belongs to a study of blood T cell repertoires in COVID-19. Sequenced sample: peripheral blood. The origin of this receptor is a woman aged 55-69 years with COVID-19, enrolled during active disease.

CDR3 bases: TGTGCCACAATCCCGGGACAGGGGATCTCTGGAAACACCATATATTTT. This codes for CATIPGQGISGNTIYF. V usage is TRBV28 and J usage is TRBJ1-3, with 10 bases matching TRBD1. J lost 0 bases, V lost 10 bases, and 9 bases had no gene match. CDR1 is MDHEN, CDR2 SYDVKM, per germline. This CDR3 contains 16 residues.